The rows below give T cell receptor beta chains drawn from one sample of a study of STAT5B mutations in CD4+ large granular lymphocyte leukemia. Measured with immunoSEQ multiplex PCR; TCRdb has only the in-frame clones, and not every one. The table records 25,000 to 35,000 clones, about 74% of them present only once. Specimen: CD4+ T cells from blood buffy coats. The receptors were sampled from a human donor in good health. Both conserved end residues are part of each CDR3. A D gene is named only where the DNA matches it firmly. Not every row has a clone size; where given, it reads once, few, many or a size class.

v_gene: TRBV6-6; d_gene: NA; j_gene: TRBJ1-2; len: 12; abundance: NA; CDR3aa: CASSYDRSTPLF; CDR3nt: TGTGCCAGCAGTTATGACAGATCCACTCCCCTCTTC
v_gene: TRBV6-6; d_gene: NA; j_gene: TRBJ1-2; len: 13; abundance: few; CDR3aa: CASRDSELRGYTF; CDR3nt: TGTGCCAGCAGGGATAGTGAACTACGGGGCTACACCTTC
v_gene: TRBV6-5; d_gene: NA; j_gene: TRBJ1-1; len: 14; abundance: NA; CDR3aa: CASNTPGGGTEAFF; CDR3nt: TGTGCCAGCAATACCCCGGGGGGGGGAACTGAAGCTTTCTTT
v_gene: TRBV27; d_gene: TRBD2; j_gene: TRBJ2-1; len: 16; abundance: few; CDR3aa: CASSFASSGIDNEQFF; CDR3nt: TGTGCCAGCAGTTTCGCATCTAGCGGGATTGACAATGAGCAGTTCTTC
v_gene: TRBV9; d_gene: TRBD2; j_gene: TRBJ2-1; len: 15; abundance: NA; CDR3aa: CASSVVRAGAGEQFF; CDR3nt: TGTGCCAGCAGCGTAGTAAGAGCGGGGGCGGGGGAGCAGTTCTTC
v_gene: TRBV2; d_gene: TRBD1; j_gene: TRBJ2-2; len: 14; abundance: NA; CDR3aa: CASRRQGATGELFF; CDR3nt: TGTGCCAGCAGGAGACAGGGTGCCACCGGGGAGCTGTTTTTT
v_gene: TRBV11-3; d_gene: TRBD2; j_gene: TRBJ2-2; len: 16; abundance: NA; CDR3aa: CASSPPASGRVGELFF; CDR3nt: TGTGCCAGCAGCCCCCCGGCTAGCGGGAGAGTCGGGGAGCTGTTTTTT
v_gene: TRBV5-1; d_gene: NA; j_gene: TRBJ1-3; len: 15; abundance: NA; CDR3aa: CASSLGWPAGNTIYF; CDR3nt: TGCGCCAGCAGCTTGGGTTGGCCTGCTGGAAACACCATATATTTT
v_gene: TRBV5-6; d_gene: NA; j_gene: TRBJ1-5; len: 15; abundance: NA; CDR3aa: CASSLWYRANQPQHF; CDR3nt: TGTGCCAGCAGCTTGTGGTATCGAGCTAATCAGCCCCAGCATTTT
v_gene: TRBV5-6; d_gene: NA; j_gene: TRBJ2-5; len: 15; abundance: NA; CDR3aa: CASSQGRTPRKTQYF; CDR3nt: TGTGCCAGCAGTCAGGGGCGGACTCCGCGAAAGACCCAGTACTTC
v_gene: TRBV9; d_gene: NA; j_gene: TRBJ2-5; len: 14; abundance: once; CDR3aa: CASSVTGIQETQYF; CDR3nt: TGTGCCAGCAGCGTCACGGGGATCCAAGAGACCCAGTACTTC
v_gene: TRBV6-5; d_gene: NA; j_gene: TRBJ2-1; len: 15; abundance: NA; CDR3aa: CASSPLRDVYNEQFF; CDR3nt: TGTGCCAGCAGTCCGCTCCGGGACGTCTACAATGAGCAGTTCTTC
v_gene: TRBV11-3; d_gene: NA; j_gene: TRBJ2-2; len: 16; abundance: NA; CDR3aa: CASSRAGATNTGELFF; CDR3nt: TGTGCCAGCAGCCGAGCGGGCGCCACGAACACCGGGGAGCTGTTTTTT
v_gene: TRBV29-1; d_gene: NA; j_gene: TRBJ1-1; len: 13; abundance: few; CDR3aa: CSVAVNGNTEAFF; CDR3nt: TGCAGCGTCGCCGTCAATGGAAACACTGAAGCTTTCTTT
v_gene: TRBV7-9; d_gene: TRBD1; j_gene: TRBJ1-2; len: 14; abundance: once; CDR3aa: CASSLDRANYGYTF; CDR3nt: TGTGCCAGCAGCTTGGACAGGGCTAACTATGGCTACACCTTC
v_gene: TRBV18; d_gene: NA; j_gene: TRBJ1-4; len: 13; abundance: NA; CDR3aa: CASSPADDEKLFF; CDR3nt: TGTGCCAGCTCACCAGCGGACGATGAAAAACTGTTTTTT
v_gene: TRBV4-2; d_gene: NA; j_gene: TRBJ2-7; len: 14; abundance: NA; CDR3aa: CASSQDERSYEQYF; CDR3nt: TGTGCCAGCAGCCAAGACGAGCGTTCCTACGAGCAGTACTTC
v_gene: TRBV9; d_gene: NA; j_gene: TRBJ2-3; len: 14; abundance: NA; CDR3aa: CASSVRGSTDTQYF; CDR3nt: TGTGCCAGCAGCGTACGGGGTAGCACAGATACGCAGTATTTT
v_gene: TRBV7-3; d_gene: TRBD2; j_gene: TRBJ2-1; len: 15; abundance: few; CDR3aa: CASSLQGLAWDEQFF; CDR3nt: TGTGCCAGCAGCTTACAAGGACTAGCGTGGGATGAGCAGTTCTTC
v_gene: TRBV6-6; d_gene: NA; j_gene: TRBJ1-5; len: 15; abundance: NA; CDR3aa: CASSQTRQSNQPQHF; CDR3nt: TGTGCCAGCAGTCAGACGAGACAGTCCAATCAGCCCCAGCATTTT
v_gene: TRBV29-1; d_gene: NA; j_gene: TRBJ2-1; len: 14; abundance: NA; CDR3aa: CSVGGDRLYNEQFF; CDR3nt: TGCAGCGTGGGGGGGGACAGGTTATACAATGAGCAGTTCTTC
v_gene: TRBV7-9; d_gene: NA; j_gene: TRBJ2-2; len: 12; abundance: few; CDR3aa: CASSSERWELFF; CDR3nt: TGTGCCAGCAGCTCCGAGAGGTGGGAGCTGTTTTTT
v_gene: TRBV7-2; d_gene: NA; j_gene: TRBJ1-1; len: 13; abundance: NA; CDR3aa: CASSRLLGTEAFF; CDR3nt: TGTGCCAGCAGCCGCTTACTGGGCACTGAAGCTTTCTTT
v_gene: TRBV18; d_gene: NA; j_gene: TRBJ2-2; len: 16; abundance: NA; CDR3aa: CASSPRGQTNTGELFF; CDR3nt: TGTGCCAGCTCACCACGTGGTCAGACGAACACCGGGGAGCTGTTTTTT
v_gene: TRBV11-2; d_gene: TRBD1; j_gene: TRBJ2-7; len: 15; abundance: NA; CDR3aa: CASSPTTGVRYEQYF; CDR3nt: TGTGCCAGCAGCCCGACGACAGGGGTGAGGTACGAGCAGTACTTC
v_gene: TRBV6-5; d_gene: NA; j_gene: TRBJ2-7; len: 14; abundance: NA; CDR3aa: CASSSDRNSYEQYF; CDR3nt: TGTGCCAGCAGTTCAGACAGGAACTCCTACGAGCAGTACTTC
v_gene: TRBV5-1; d_gene: NA; j_gene: TRBJ2-2; len: 15; abundance: once; CDR3aa: CASSFGSAFTGELFF; CDR3nt: TGCGCCAGCAGCTTTGGGTCAGCCTTCACCGGGGAGCTGTTTTTT
v_gene: TRBV6-5; d_gene: NA; j_gene: TRBJ2-3; len: 13; abundance: NA; CDR3aa: CASHSRGTDTQYF; CDR3nt: TGTGCCAGCCACTCTAGAGGCACAGATACGCAGTATTTT
v_gene: TRBV6-5; d_gene: TRBD1; j_gene: TRBJ1-2; len: 14; abundance: few; CDR3aa: CASRRPTGEGGYTF; CDR3nt: TGTGCCAGCAGACGACCGACAGGGGAAGGCGGCTACACCTTC
v_gene: TRBV10-3; d_gene: TRBD1; j_gene: TRBJ2-3; len: 14; abundance: once; CDR3aa: CAINDRGERDTQYF; CDR3nt: TGTGCCATCAACGACAGGGGGGAAAGAGATACGCAGTATTTT
v_gene: TRBV28; d_gene: NA; j_gene: TRBJ1-5; len: 13; abundance: NA; CDR3aa: CASSPLLLQPQHF; CDR3nt: TGTGCCAGCAGTCCTCTTCTCCTACAGCCCCAGCATTTT
v_gene: TRBV27; d_gene: NA; j_gene: TRBJ2-7; len: 16; abundance: NA; CDR3aa: CASSLIRGMEAYEQYF; CDR3nt: TGTGCCAGCAGTTTAATTAGGGGGATGGAGGCCTACGAGCAGTACTTC
v_gene: TRBV29-1; d_gene: TRBD2; j_gene: TRBJ2-3; len: 14; abundance: once; CDR3aa: CSTSTSGKTDTQYF; CDR3nt: TGCAGCACATCGACTAGCGGGAAGACAGATACGCAGTATTTT
v_gene: TRBV11-3; d_gene: NA; j_gene: TRBJ2-5; len: 17; abundance: few; CDR3aa: CASSLDRTGSHGETQYF; CDR3nt: TGTGCCAGCAGCTTAGATCGTACAGGGTCTCATGGGGAGACCCAGTACTTC
v_gene: TRBV6-5; d_gene: TRBD1; j_gene: TRBJ2-3; len: 13; abundance: NA; CDR3aa: CASRTTGVDTQYF; CDR3nt: TGTGCCAGCAGAACTACAGGGGTAGATACGCAGTATTTT
v_gene: TRBV19; d_gene: NA; j_gene: TRBJ2-7; len: 13; abundance: NA; CDR3aa: CASSISQTYEQYF; CDR3nt: TGTGCCAGTAGTATATCACAGACCTACGAGCAGTACTTC
v_gene: TRBV7-2; d_gene: NA; j_gene: TRBJ2-7; len: 15; abundance: NA; CDR3aa: CASSLVGVVSYEQYF; CDR3nt: TGTGCCAGCAGCCTGGTGGGGGTTGTGTCCTACGAGCAGTACTTC
v_gene: TRBV11-3; d_gene: NA; j_gene: TRBJ1-1; len: 15; abundance: NA; CDR3aa: CASSPDGKANTEAFF; CDR3nt: TGTGCCAGCAGCCCAGACGGCAAAGCGAACACTGAAGCTTTCTTT
v_gene: TRBV28; d_gene: TRBD2; j_gene: TRBJ2-5; len: 14; abundance: NA; CDR3aa: CASAKILAGETQYF; CDR3nt: TGTGCCAGCGCTAAAATTCTAGCGGGGGAGACCCAGTACTTC
v_gene: TRBV29-1; d_gene: NA; j_gene: TRBJ1-2; len: 13; abundance: NA; CDR3aa: CSVERPGSYGYTF; CDR3nt: TGCAGCGTCGAACGACCGGGGAGCTATGGCTACACCTTC
v_gene: TRBV11-3; d_gene: NA; j_gene: TRBJ2-7; len: 17; abundance: NA; CDR3aa: CASSLGSVGQILEEQYF; CDR3nt: TGTGCCAGCAGCTTAGGGTCGGTTGGCCAGATCTTGGAGGAGCAGTACTTC
v_gene: TRBV7-2; d_gene: NA; j_gene: TRBJ1-4; len: 15; abundance: NA; CDR3aa: CASSGGGETNEKLFF; CDR3nt: TGTGCCAGCAGCGGCGGAGGGGAAACTAATGAAAAACTGTTTTTT
v_gene: TRBV5-6; d_gene: NA; j_gene: TRBJ1-3; len: 19; abundance: NA; CDR3aa: CASSPGLEGITSSGNTIYF; CDR3nt: TGTGCCAGCAGCCCAGGGTTAGAGGGGATAACGAGCTCTGGAAACACCATATATTTT
v_gene: TRBV27; d_gene: NA; j_gene: TRBJ2-7; len: 14; abundance: NA; CDR3aa: CASSTVRRPYEQYF; CDR3nt: TGTGCCAGCAGTACAGTCAGGCGCCCCTACGAGCAGTACTTC
v_gene: TRBV6-5; d_gene: NA; j_gene: TRBJ1-2; len: 12; abundance: NA; CDR3aa: CASSYLGGGYTF; CDR3nt: TGTGCCAGCAGTTACTTGGGGGGCGGCTACACCTTC
v_gene: TRBV5-5; d_gene: NA; j_gene: TRBJ2-5; len: 16; abundance: NA; CDR3aa: CASTTRGGGYQETQYF; CDR3nt: TGTGCCAGCACGACTAGGGGGGGAGGGTACCAAGAGACCCAGTACTTC
v_gene: TRBV19; d_gene: NA; j_gene: TRBJ1-2; len: 13; abundance: NA; CDR3aa: CASRDRSGDGYTF; CDR3nt: TGTGCCAGTAGAGATCGGTCCGGCGATGGCTACACCTTC
v_gene: TRBV28; d_gene: NA; j_gene: TRBJ1-5; len: 14; abundance: NA; CDR3aa: CASSSYLGWQPQHF; CDR3nt: TGTGCCAGCAGTTCCTATTTGGGTTGGCAGCCCCAGCATTTT
v_gene: TRBV11-3; d_gene: NA; j_gene: TRBJ1-1; len: 16; abundance: NA; CDR3aa: CASSLDGRGGSTEAFF; CDR3nt: TGTGCCAGCAGCTTAGATGGTCGTGGGGGGAGCACTGAAGCTTTCTTT
v_gene: TRBV28; d_gene: TRBD1; j_gene: TRBJ2-2; len: 19; abundance: NA; CDR3aa: CASTQYRRQGLRSTGELFF; CDR3nt: TGTGCCAGCACCCAATATAGAAGACAGGGGTTAAGGTCGACCGGGGAGCTGTTTTTT
v_gene: TRBV7-2; d_gene: NA; j_gene: TRBJ2-7; len: 14; abundance: NA; CDR3aa: CASSFLRDPTEQYF; CDR3nt: TGTGCCAGCAGCTTCCTCAGGGACCCCACCGAGCAGTACTTC
v_gene: TRBV6-5; d_gene: NA; j_gene: TRBJ1-4; len: 14; abundance: NA; CDR3aa: CASSPRVPEEKLFF; CDR3nt: TGTGCCAGCAGCCCGCGGGTGCCTGAAGAAAAACTGTTTTTT